This T cell receptor beta chain was identified in a study of T and B cells in COVID-19 patients. The overall study: Peripheral blood came from COVID-19 patients with active infection or after recovery. About 90% of the roughly 20 active-infection patients had comorbidities associated with unfavorable COVID-19 outcome.

CDR1 and CDR2 (germline): DFQATT, SNEGSKA (reference sequence). After removal of 4 bases from V and 9 bases from J, the junction contained 9 bases not matched to a gene. The CDR3 loop spans 14 amino acids. From blood, about 240-500 ng of genomic DNA served as TRB template. TRB rearrangements were amplified by multiplex PCR with BIOMED2 TRB-A/B primers. In TCRdb, the multiplex PCR reads were re-called with MiXCR into one record per CDR3 protein. The sample lists some 11,000 distinct CDR3 sequences; around 30% were seen once. What was sequenced was blood. The receptor's source is a human donor with active COVID-19. The chain carries TRBV20-1 and TRBJ2-1; 10 positions agree with TRBD2. CDR3 DNA: TGCAGTGCTATTAAGAGCGGGGGGGTAGGTGAGCAGTTCTTC. Translating gives CSAIKSGGVGEQFF.